The rows below give T cell receptor beta chains drawn from one sample of a study of T cells in localized non-small cell lung cancer. The data were produced by immunoSEQ multiplex PCR, yet TCRdb's version contains in-frame clones alone and is incomplete. This table holds under 60,000 clones, 75% to 90% found once. The sequencing used peripheral blood, collected before any cancer treatment. These receptors were obtained from a male donor at least 60 years old with stage III squamous cell lung carcinoma. Both conserved end residues are part of each CDR3. A D gene is named only where the DNA matches it firmly. Part of the rows lack a size; the others show once, few, many or a class for expanded clones.

cdr3_nt: TGTGCCAGCAGCATGGGACAGGGCTACGAGCAGTACTTC; cdr3_aa: CASSMGQGYEQYF; v_call: TRBV9; d_call: TRBD1; j_call: TRBJ2-7; clone_size: .
cdr3_nt: TGTGCCAGCAGCCATCGCGGAGTAACTCACTACACAGATACGCAGTATTTT; cdr3_aa: CASSHRGVTHYTDTQYF; v_call: TRBV5-6; d_call: .; j_call: TRBJ2-3; clone_size: .
cdr3_nt: TGTGCCAGCTCACCAATGTACCTCTCCCAAGAGACCCAGTACTTC; cdr3_aa: CASSPMYLSQETQYF; v_call: TRBV18; d_call: .; j_call: TRBJ2-5; clone_size: .
cdr3_nt: TGTGCCAGCAGCGCCAGGACCGACACTGAAGCTTTCTTT; cdr3_aa: CASSARTDTEAFF; v_call: TRBV7-9; d_call: .; j_call: TRBJ1-1; clone_size: .
cdr3_nt: TGTGCCAGCAGCTCCGCCGGGACAGCCGGGTATGGCTACACCTTC; cdr3_aa: CASSSAGTAGYGYTF; v_call: TRBV5-5; d_call: TRBD1; j_call: TRBJ1-2; clone_size: .
cdr3_nt: TGCAGCGTTGAGGGACAGCTTGCTTTTGAAGCTTTCTTT; cdr3_aa: CSVEGQLAFEAFF; v_call: TRBV29-1; d_call: TRBD1; j_call: TRBJ1-1; clone_size: .
cdr3_nt: TGTGCCAGCAGCCTATTCCATGGACCCCGATACAATGAGCAGTTCTTC; cdr3_aa: CASSLFHGPRYNEQFF; v_call: TRBV11-2; d_call: .; j_call: TRBJ2-1; clone_size: .
cdr3_nt: TGTGCCAGCAGCTCTAGCCCAGGTGGGGATACGCAGTATTTT; cdr3_aa: CASSSSPGGDTQYF; v_call: TRBV5-5; d_call: .; j_call: TRBJ2-3; clone_size: .
cdr3_nt: TGTGCCAGGACACAGGGCCTGAACACTGAAGCTTTCTTT; cdr3_aa: CARTQGLNTEAFF; v_call: TRBV2; d_call: .; j_call: TRBJ1-1; clone_size: few
cdr3_nt: TGTGCCAGCTCACCAGCAGGTGTAACGGTATCCGGAAACACCATATATTTT; cdr3_aa: CASSPAGVTVSGNTIYF; v_call: TRBV18; d_call: .; j_call: TRBJ1-3; clone_size: .
cdr3_nt: TGTGCCAGCAGCTCCCCTCTTGATACGCAGTATTTT; cdr3_aa: CASSSPLDTQYF; v_call: TRBV7-2; d_call: .; j_call: TRBJ2-3; clone_size: .
cdr3_nt: TGTGCCAGCAGTTTTCAAGGTTTTGGCTCTGGGGCCAACGTCCTGACTTTC; cdr3_aa: CASSFQGFGSGANVLTF; v_call: TRBV27; d_call: .; j_call: TRBJ2-6; clone_size: .
cdr3_nt: TGCGCCAGCAGCCATCCTCCAGCTCGGAACACCGGGGAGCTGTTTTTT; cdr3_aa: CASSHPPARNTGELFF; v_call: TRBV4-1; d_call: .; j_call: TRBJ2-2; clone_size: .
cdr3_nt: TGTGCCATCAGGACGGGAATGAACACTGAAGCTTTCTTT; cdr3_aa: CAIRTGMNTEAFF; v_call: TRBV10-3; d_call: .; j_call: TRBJ1-1; clone_size: .
cdr3_nt: TGTGCCAGCAGTTCGCGGGCTAGCGGGAGGTGGAATGAGCAGTTCTTC; cdr3_aa: CASSSRASGRWNEQFF; v_call: TRBV27; d_call: TRBD2; j_call: TRBJ2-1; clone_size: .
cdr3_nt: TGCGCCAGCAGCCGGGGACTAGCGGGGACACTCACAGATACGCAGTATTTT; cdr3_aa: CASSRGLAGTLTDTQYF; v_call: TRBV4-1; d_call: TRBD2; j_call: TRBJ2-3; clone_size: .
cdr3_nt: TGTGCCAGCAGGGACGGCTCTGGAAACACCATATATTTT; cdr3_aa: CASRDGSGNTIYF; v_call: TRBV6-1; d_call: .; j_call: TRBJ1-3; clone_size: medium-sized
cdr3_nt: TGCGCCAGCCATACAGGGAGAAGCACAGATACGCAGTATTTT; cdr3_aa: CASHTGRSTDTQYF; v_call: TRBV5-1; d_call: .; j_call: TRBJ2-3; clone_size: once
cdr3_nt: TGTGCCATCAGCGGGACTAGCGGGATCCACGAGCAGTACTTC; cdr3_aa: CAISGTSGIHEQYF; v_call: TRBV10-3; d_call: TRBD2; j_call: TRBJ2-7; clone_size: .
cdr3_nt: TGTGCCAGCAGCGTGGGTCGTCGACAGAACCAAGAGACCCAGTACTTC; cdr3_aa: CASSVGRRQNQETQYF; v_call: TRBV9; d_call: .; j_call: TRBJ2-5; clone_size: .
cdr3_nt: TGTGCCACCACCCGGGACAGCCCGGTGGAAGTCTACGAGCAGTACTTC; cdr3_aa: CATTRDSPVEVYEQYF; v_call: TRBV19; d_call: TRBD1; j_call: TRBJ2-7; clone_size: .
cdr3_nt: TGTGCCAGCACCCCCCGCGGGGGGGCCCCGTGGGATACGCAGTATTTT; cdr3_aa: CASTPRGGAPWDTQYF; v_call: TRBV27; d_call: TRBD2; j_call: TRBJ2-3; clone_size: .
cdr3_nt: TGTGCCAGCAGCGCCAGACAGGGGGCGAATGAGCAGTTCTTC; cdr3_aa: CASSARQGANEQFF; v_call: TRBV7-6; d_call: TRBD1; j_call: TRBJ2-1; clone_size: once
cdr3_nt: TGTGCCAGTAGGCCCTGGGGCAACACTGAAGCTTTCTTT; cdr3_aa: CASRPWGNTEAFF; v_call: TRBV19; d_call: .; j_call: TRBJ1-1; clone_size: .
cdr3_nt: TGTGCCCCCTTGAAGCTAGCGGGCCGCAATGAGCAGTTCTTC; cdr3_aa: CAPLKLAGRNEQFF; v_call: TRBV19; d_call: TRBD2; j_call: TRBJ2-1; clone_size: few
cdr3_nt: TGTGCCAGCAGCCGCCGAACAGGGATGGATGAAAAACTGTTTTTT; cdr3_aa: CASSRRTGMDEKLFF; v_call: TRBV4-2; d_call: .; j_call: TRBJ1-4; clone_size: .
cdr3_nt: TGTGCCAGCAGCCCCCGGGAGCGGGCATCCTACGAGCAGTACTTC; cdr3_aa: CASSPRERASYEQYF; v_call: TRBV7-8; d_call: .; j_call: TRBJ2-7; clone_size: once
cdr3_nt: TGTGCCAGCAGCTTAAGCCTTAGCACAGATACGCAGTATTTT; cdr3_aa: CASSLSLSTDTQYF; v_call: TRBV7-3; d_call: .; j_call: TRBJ2-3; clone_size: .
cdr3_nt: TGTGCCAGCAGCGGGTCCACCCATAATGAAAAACTGTTTTTT; cdr3_aa: CASSGSTHNEKLFF; v_call: TRBV2; d_call: .; j_call: TRBJ1-4; clone_size: .
cdr3_nt: TGTGCCAGCTCACCAGGGCTGACCCCTGAAAAACTGTTTTTT; cdr3_aa: CASSPGLTPEKLFF; v_call: TRBV18; d_call: .; j_call: TRBJ1-4; clone_size: .
cdr3_nt: TGTGCCAGCAGAGAAGGGTTGGCGAGGGAGACCCAGTACTTC; cdr3_aa: CASREGLARETQYF; v_call: TRBV28; d_call: .; j_call: TRBJ2-5; clone_size: .
cdr3_nt: TGTGCCAGCAGTGATTTGGGTGACGAGCAGTACTTC; cdr3_aa: CASSDLGDEQYF; v_call: TRBV25-1; d_call: .; j_call: TRBJ2-7; clone_size: .
cdr3_nt: TGTGCCAGCAGTACCCTCCGGTCAGGCGGCTACACCTTC; cdr3_aa: CASSTLRSGGYTF; v_call: TRBV6-6; d_call: .; j_call: TRBJ1-2; clone_size: .
cdr3_nt: TGTGCCAGCAGCTTATTTCAGGGGAGCTCCTACGAGCAGTACTTC; cdr3_aa: CASSLFQGSSYEQYF; v_call: TRBV13; d_call: .; j_call: TRBJ2-7; clone_size: .
cdr3_nt: TGCGCCAGCAGCTTGGGACAGCTCCAAGAGACCCAGTACTTC; cdr3_aa: CASSLGQLQETQYF; v_call: TRBV5-1; d_call: .; j_call: TRBJ2-5; clone_size: .
cdr3_nt: TGTGCCAGCAGCCGACCAGTGAACACTGAAGCTTTCTTT; cdr3_aa: CASSRPVNTEAFF; v_call: TRBV6-5; d_call: .; j_call: TRBJ1-1; clone_size: once
cdr3_nt: TGTGCCAGCAGTGTTGACGGAACTAGCAATCAGCCCCAGCATTTT; cdr3_aa: CASSVDGTSNQPQHF; v_call: TRBV6-4; d_call: .; j_call: TRBJ1-5; clone_size: .
cdr3_nt: TGTGCCAGCAGCTTCGGGCTAGGGCCAACCCAGTACTTC; cdr3_aa: CASSFGLGPTQYF; v_call: TRBV7-2; d_call: .; j_call: TRBJ2-5; clone_size: .
cdr3_nt: TGTGCCAGCAGCTCGGGACAGACCCAAGAGACCCAGTACTTC; cdr3_aa: CASSSGQTQETQYF; v_call: TRBV7-2; d_call: TRBD1; j_call: TRBJ2-5; clone_size: few
cdr3_nt: TGTGCCAGCAGCCCCACGACGGGGTGGGACTACGAGCAGTACTTC; cdr3_aa: CASSPTTGWDYEQYF; v_call: TRBV7-2; d_call: .; j_call: TRBJ2-7; clone_size: .
cdr3_nt: TGTGCCAGCAGCTCATCAAATCTACAGCGGGCAACTAATGAAAAACTGTTTTTT; cdr3_aa: CASSSSNLQRATNEKLFF; v_call: TRBV7-9; d_call: .; j_call: TRBJ1-4; clone_size: once
cdr3_nt: TGTGCCAGCAGTTTCGGGACGCCCGGGGAGCTGTTTTTT; cdr3_aa: CASSFGTPGELFF; v_call: TRBV27; d_call: .; j_call: TRBJ2-2; clone_size: few
cdr3_nt: TGTGCCAGCAGCCGTATGGGGGGGCGCGCCGAGCAGTACTTC; cdr3_aa: CASSRMGGRAEQYF; v_call: TRBV7-9; d_call: .; j_call: TRBJ2-7; clone_size: once
cdr3_nt: TGTGCCAGTAGCAGAAACAATCAGCCCCAGCATTTT; cdr3_aa: CASSRNNQPQHF; v_call: TRBV19; d_call: .; j_call: TRBJ1-5; clone_size: once
cdr3_nt: TGTGCCACCAGCTTATCAAGTGAGGGGGCGATAGAGACCCAGTACTTC; cdr3_aa: CATSLSSEGAIETQYF; v_call: TRBV15; d_call: TRBD1; j_call: TRBJ2-5; clone_size: .
cdr3_nt: TGTGCCAGCAGTCCTCACAGGGCGTTTGGTTACACCTTC; cdr3_aa: CASSPHRAFGYTF; v_call: TRBV28; d_call: .; j_call: TRBJ1-2; clone_size: .
cdr3_nt: TGCAGCGGCGATCAGGGAGACTATGGCTACACCTTC; cdr3_aa: CSGDQGDYGYTF; v_call: TRBV29-1; d_call: .; j_call: TRBJ1-2; clone_size: .
cdr3_nt: TGCGCCAGCAGCTTCGGGACAGGGTACGAAAAACTGTTTTTT; cdr3_aa: CASSFGTGYEKLFF; v_call: TRBV5-1; d_call: TRBD1; j_call: TRBJ1-4; clone_size: .
cdr3_nt: TGTGCCAGCAGTCGCCTTACAGGGATCGGCCGGAACACTGAAGCTTTCTTT; cdr3_aa: CASSRLTGIGRNTEAFF; v_call: TRBV28; d_call: .; j_call: TRBJ1-1; clone_size: .
cdr3_nt: TGTGCCAGCAGCCAAGCCGGGTCCCTGAGGACTGAAGCTTTCTTT; cdr3_aa: CASSQAGSLRTEAFF; v_call: TRBV4-2; d_call: .; j_call: TRBJ1-1; clone_size: .
cdr3_nt: TGTGCCACCCGTGGGGGAGGGTACGAGACCCAGTACTTC; cdr3_aa: CATRGGGYETQYF; v_call: TRBV15; d_call: TRBD2; j_call: TRBJ2-5; clone_size: .
cdr3_nt: TGTGCCAGCAGCGAGGGGAACGCTGAAGCTTTCTTT; cdr3_aa: CASSEGNAEAFF; v_call: TRBV5-4; d_call: .; j_call: TRBJ1-1; clone_size: .
cdr3_nt: TGCGCCAGCAGCCACAGGGGTTTGAACACTGAAGCTTTCTTT; cdr3_aa: CASSHRGLNTEAFF; v_call: TRBV4-1; d_call: .; j_call: TRBJ1-1; clone_size: .
cdr3_nt: TGTGCCAGCAGTACGGAATCGAGAGGAACCGGGGAGCTGTTTTTT; cdr3_aa: CASSTESRGTGELFF; v_call: TRBV6-6; d_call: .; j_call: TRBJ2-2; clone_size: .